A single sample gave rise to the 21 T cell receptor beta chains below, sequenced in a study of spatial heterogeneity in lung cancer. One entry per CDR3 protein results from TCRdb running MiXCR on the 5' RACE reads. There are approximately 66,000 distinct CDR3 sequences in the sample; roughly 5.9% occur only once, and over 12% lies in the top ten. Regarding time point: sample taken at primary tumor resection. The sample consisted of PBMCs, taken at surgery. The receptors stem from a female donor with early-stage non-small cell lung cancer.

This clonotype was seen repeatedly, ten times or more. CDR3 region: CASSPKRSSYNEQFF. Here the CDR3 DNA reads TGTGCCAGCAGCCCCAAGCGGAGCTCCTACAATGAGCAGTTCTTC. The chain couples TRBV7-3 to TRBJ2-1; a weak D match, TRBD2 (5 bases). This CDR3 has 15 residues. Germline CDR1 reads SGHTA; CDR2 reads FQGTGA. The V end lost 5 bases, the J end lost 0 bases, and 11 bases lay between the germline ends.

This clonotype was seen ten or more times. The genes are TRBV19 and TRBJ2-4; D perhaps matches TRBD2 (5 bases). This CDR3 contains 17 residues. V lost 4 bases, J lost 0 bases, and 16 bases lay in between. The germline V gene has CDR1 LNHDA and CDR2 SQIVND (reference sequence). The chain's CDR3 is CASSTPGNGVAKNIQYF. CDR3 sequence (DNA): TGTGCCAGTAGTACCCCCGGGAACGGGGTAGCCAAAAACATTCAGTACTTC.

This clonotype was observed many times. CDR3 DNA: TGCGCCAGCAGCTTGGCAATTGGCGGGGACTATGGCTACACCTTC. It codes for CASSLAIGGDYGYTF. V is TRBV5-1 and J is TRBJ1-2; unclear D gene. This CDR3 is built from 15 residues. V lost 0 bases, J lost 3 bases, and 12 bases lay in between. Germline lookup yields CDR1 SGHRS and CDR2 YFSETQ.

The V call is TRBV23-1, the J call TRBJ2-7, with D perhaps being TRBD1 or TRBD2 (5 bases each). TRBV23-1 is placed among ORFs of uncertain function. The CDR3 has 17 residues. Trimming shortened V by 2 bases and J by 0 bases, and 17 bases separated the two germline ends. CDR3 sequence (DNA): TGCGCCAGCAGTCAACAGGGTACTAGGGCCTGCTCCTACGAGCAGTACGTC. Its protein product is CASSQQGTRACSYEQYV.

The sample holds many counts of this clonotype. The chain carries TRBV21-1 and TRBJ2-7; TRBD2 is taken as the D call from the table, unchecked against the DNA. TRBV21-1 constitutes a pseudogene. CDR3 length equals 14 residues. CDR3 region: CASSREGSPYEQYF. In DNA, the CDR3 is TGTGCCAGCAGCCGGGAGGGGTCACCCTACGAGCAGTACTTC.

This clonotype was seen more than once but under ten times. The V gene is TRBV6-1, the J gene TRBJ1-2; maybe TRBD1 (5 bases). The CDR3 has 18 amino acids. V was shortened by 0 bases and J by 0 bases, with 17 bases between the two germline ends. Germline CDR1 is MNHNS and CDR2 is SASEGT. This CDR3 reads CASSEALGTVLANYGYTF. The CDR3 nucleotides read TGTGCCAGCAGTGAAGCGCTTGGGACGGTCCTTGCTAACTATGGCTACACCTTC.

V is TRBV6-1 and J is TRBJ2-1, with 13 bases lining up with TRBD2. With 6 bases clipped from V and 9 bases from J, the junction kept 14 bases outside the gene matches. The CDR3 is 17 residues long. Germline CDR1 is MNHNS and CDR2 is SASEGT. CDR3 in DNA: TGTGCCAGCAGCCGCCCGCCGGGGACTAGCGGGGTGGGTGAGCAGTTCTTC. This codes for CASSRPPGTSGVGEQFF.

This clonotype was observed a few times. The rearrangement links TRBV2 to TRBJ2-4; D is perhaps TRBD1 (6 bases). Germline CDR1 and CDR2: SNHLY and FYNNEI. There are 14 residues in the CDR3. V was trimmed by 4 bases and J by 6 bases, leaving 13 bases between them. This CDR3 reads CASSVAGAPNIQYF. The CDR3 nucleotides read TGTGCCAGCAGTGTTGCAGGGGCGCCAAACATTCAGTACTTC.

The rearrangement uses TRBV7-2 and TRBJ1-5; D call uncertain. There are 14 residues in the CDR3. Trimming pared 0 bases from V and 4 bases from J, leaving 7 bases between. In germline, CDR1 is SGHTA, CDR2 FQGNSA. CDR3: CASSLAPGNQPQHF. CDR3 bases: TGTGCCAGCAGCTTAGCGCCGGGGAATCAGCCCCAGCATTTT.

This clonotype was recorded at least ten times. The chain joins TRBV5-5 to TRBJ1-6; possibly TRBD1 for D (6 bases). Germline assignment: CDR1 SGHKS and CDR2 YYEKEE (reference sequence). The CDR3 covers 20 residues. Trimming pared 7 bases from V and 2 bases from J, leaving 28 bases between. This chain's CDR3 is CASALKAPRRGETYNSPLHF. The CDR3 nucleotides read TGTGCCAGCGCCCTGAAAGCTCCCAGGAGGGGGGAGACCTATAATTCACCCCTCCACTTT.

This chain links TRBV28 with TRBJ2-5; D gene ambiguous. There are 15 residues in the CDR3. Trimming took 2 bases from V and 5 from J, leaving 15 bases between them. Germline CDR1 reads MDHEN; CDR2 reads SYDVKM. This CDR3 is CASSLRAPASETQYF. The CDR3, as DNA: TGTGCCAGCAGTTTACGAGCCCCGGCCTCGGAGACCCAGTACTTC. Using reference TRBV28 and TRBJ2-5 for the parts outside the CDR3, the full variable domain is DVKVTQSSRYLVKRTGEKVFLECVQDMDHENMFWYRQDPGLGLRLIYFSYDVKMKEKGDIPEGYSVSREKKERFSLILESASTNQTSMYLCASSLRAPASETQYFGPGTRLLVL.

This clonotype turned up a few times. This chain connects TRBV5-1 to TRBJ2-6; 8 positions agree with TRBD1. CDR1 and CDR2 (germline): SGHRS, YFSETQ. The CDR3 is 16 amino acids. V lost 6 bases and J lost 2; bases outside the gene matches: 7. The CDR3 nucleotides read TGCGCCAGCACTGACAGGGGATCTACTGGGGCCAACGTCCTGACTTTC. Its translation: CASTDRGSTGANVLTF.

This clonotype was seen a handful of times. The chain recombines TRBV3-1 with TRBJ2-7; no clear D. V was clipped by 1 base and J by 2 bases, with 9 bases between them. The V gene's germline CDR1 is LGHDT and CDR2 YNNKEL (reference sequence). The length of the CDR3 is 14 residues. This CDR3 is CASSQGGRTYEQYF. The CDR3 bases are TGTGCCAGCAGCCAAGGTGGCAGAACCTACGAGCAGTACTTC.

This clonotype appeared many times. This chain uses TRBV7-9 with TRBJ1-1; 12 bases match TRBD1. CDR1 is SEHNR and CDR2 is FQNEAQ in the germline V gene (reference sequence). The CDR3 is 14 residues long. The junction had 1 base not matched to a gene; V was cut back by 4 bases and J by 4 bases. This CDR3 reads CASSWDRGLTEAFF. CDR3 in DNA: TGTGCCAGCAGCTGGGACAGGGGGCTCACTGAAGCTTTCTTT.

This clonotype turned up a few times. The rearrangement links TRBV2 to TRBJ2-2; 8 bases fit TRBD2. CDR1 and CDR2 from the germline V gene are SNHLY and FYNNEI. The length of the CDR3 is 16 residues. J was trimmed by 5 bases and V by 5 bases; bases with no gene match: 10. Here the CDR3 reads CASSSGSGRGTGELFF. The CDR3 nucleotides are TGTGCCAGCAGTTCGGGGAGCGGGAGAGGAACCGGGGAGCTGTTTTTT.

This clonotype was seen ten or more times. This chain connects TRBV7-2 to TRBJ2-5, with 8 bases that match TRBD2. Germline V gene lookup returns CDR1 SGHTA and CDR2 FQGNSA. V gave up 3 bases and J gave up 5 bases; unmatched junction bases: 8. The CDR3 length is 15 residues. The CDR3 sequence is CASSFPAGGTETQYF. The CDR3 nucleotides are TGTGCCAGCAGCTTCCCGGCGGGAGGAACGGAGACCCAGTACTTC.

This clonotype was seen repeatedly, ten times or more. V gene TRBV6-6 combines with J gene TRBJ1-1; D is undetermined. This CDR3 contains 14 residues. V lost 7 bases and J lost 2, with 14 bases in between. Germline V gene data show CDR1 as MNHNY and CDR2 as SVGAGI (reference sequence). The CDR3 DNA reads as TGTGCCAGCAAACCGGACCTAGGAAACACTGAAGCTTTCTTT. This encodes CASKPDLGNTEAFF.

This clonotype was picked up many times. This sequence joins TRBV7-9 and TRBJ1-1; D is uncertain. The CDR3 totals 14 residues. Germline CDR1 and CDR2: SEHNR and FQNEAQ (reference sequence). Trimming removed 2 bases at V and 1 base at J, with 8 bases between. The CDR3 is CASSLIVGNTEAFF. CDR3 DNA sequence: TGTGCCAGCAGCTTAATAGTGGGGAACACTGAAGCTTTCTTT.

This clonotype was seen repeatedly, ten times or more. The chain joins TRBV20-1 to TRBJ2-7; D is unresolved. This CDR3 has 11 amino acids. Trimming took 2 bases from V and 2 from J, leaving 4 bases between them. Germline CDR1 and CDR2: DFQATT and SNEGSKA (reference sequence). CDR3 sequence (DNA): TGCAGTGCTAGAACCGCCTACGAGCAGTACTTC. As protein: CSARTAYEQYF.

This clonotype has more than one count but fewer than ten. DNA for the CDR3: TGCAGGGCGGGGGGGCAGGTTTCACCCCTCCACTTT. It codes for CRAGGQVSPLHF. This rearrangement joins TRBV20-1 to TRBJ1-6, with D possibly TRBD1 on 6 matching bases. CDR1 DFQATT and CDR2 SNEGSKA come from the germline V gene (reference sequence). The CDR3 is 12 residues long.

This clonotype was counted between two and nine times. The rearrangement joins TRBV28 to TRBJ1-6; D gene uncertain. The V gene lost 3 bases and the J gene lost 9 bases, with 12 bases spanning the gap. This CDR3 comprises 14 residues. Germline lookup yields CDR1 MDHEN and CDR2 SYDVKM. CDR3 nucleotide sequence: TGTGCCAGCAGTTTTTTTGCAAAGGGTTCACCCCTCCACTTT. Translated, it gives CASSFFAKGSPLHF.